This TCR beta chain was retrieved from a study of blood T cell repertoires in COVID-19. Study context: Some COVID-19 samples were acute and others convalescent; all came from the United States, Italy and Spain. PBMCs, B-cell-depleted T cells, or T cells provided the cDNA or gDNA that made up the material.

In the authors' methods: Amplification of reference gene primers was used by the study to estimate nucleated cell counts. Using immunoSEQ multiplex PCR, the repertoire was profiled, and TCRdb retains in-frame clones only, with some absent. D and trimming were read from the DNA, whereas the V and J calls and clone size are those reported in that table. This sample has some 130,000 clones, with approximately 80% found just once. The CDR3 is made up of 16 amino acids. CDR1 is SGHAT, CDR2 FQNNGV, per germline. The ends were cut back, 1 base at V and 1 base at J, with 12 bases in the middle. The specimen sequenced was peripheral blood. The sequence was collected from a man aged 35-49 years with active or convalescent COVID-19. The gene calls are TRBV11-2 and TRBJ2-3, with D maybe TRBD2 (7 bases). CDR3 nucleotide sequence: TGTGCCAGCAGCTTAGTTAGGGGGGGCGGCACAGATACGCAGTATTTT. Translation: CASSLVRGGGTDTQYF.